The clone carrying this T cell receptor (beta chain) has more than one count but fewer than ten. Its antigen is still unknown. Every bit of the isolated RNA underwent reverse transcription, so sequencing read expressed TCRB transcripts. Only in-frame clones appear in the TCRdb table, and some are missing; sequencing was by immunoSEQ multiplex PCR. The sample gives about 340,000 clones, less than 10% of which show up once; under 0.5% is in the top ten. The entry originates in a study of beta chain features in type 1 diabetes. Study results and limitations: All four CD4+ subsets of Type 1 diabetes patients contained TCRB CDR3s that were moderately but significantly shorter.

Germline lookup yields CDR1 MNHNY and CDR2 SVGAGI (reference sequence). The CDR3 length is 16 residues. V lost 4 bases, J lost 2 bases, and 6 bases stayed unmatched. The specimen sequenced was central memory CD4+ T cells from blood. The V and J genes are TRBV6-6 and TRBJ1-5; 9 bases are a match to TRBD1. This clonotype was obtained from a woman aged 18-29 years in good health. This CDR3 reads CASSFSDRGGNQPQHF. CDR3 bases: TGTGCCAGCAGTTTCTCGGACAGGGGCGGCAATCAGCCCCAGCATTTT.